This is a list of T cell receptor beta chains from one sample in a study of PD-L1 blockade in urothelial cancer. Profiling relied on immunoSEQ multiplex PCR, and the TCRdb table lists in-frame clones only, not all of them. The table shows approximately 39,000 clones, with around four fifths occurring only once. The sequenced sample was PBMCs, obtained around atezolizumab (anti-PD-L1) treatment. These receptors originate from a man at least 80 years old with urothelial cancer. CDR3s include the opening cysteine and the closing phenylalanine or tryptophan. The D gene is left open where the match is weak. Rows may omit the clone size; those that give it use once, few, many or a size class.

TRBV6-6	NA	TRBJ2-7	NA	TGTGCCAGCAGTTACCGCGGGACGGCCTACGAGCAGTACTTC	CASSYRGTAYEQYF
TRBV7-2	NA	TRBJ2-5	NA	TGTGCCAGCAGCTTAGCTGGGGGGTTCGCGGAGACCCAGTACTTC	CASSLAGGFAETQYF
TRBV5-1	NA	TRBJ2-7	TRBD1	TGCGCCAGCAGCACCTCCGGGACAGGGTTCTACGAGCAGTACTTC	CASSTSGTGFYEQYF
TRBV7-9	few	TRBJ2-7	TRBD1	TGTGCCAGCACCAGGGGGAACTACGAGCAGTACTTC	CASTRGNYEQYF
TRBV21-1	NA	TRBJ2-2	NA	TGTGCCAGCAGCAAACATTTCCCCGGCAGGGTCAGCGGGAGTATAACCGGGGAGCTGTTTTTT	CASSKHFPGRVSGSITGELFF
TRBV5-1	NA	TRBJ2-1	TRBD1	TGCGCCAGCAGCGAGGACAGGGGAGGCAATGAGCAGTTCTTC	CASSEDRGGNEQFF
TRBV5-1	NA	TRBJ1-5	NA	TGCGCCAGCAGTTCAGGTTTGAGCAATCAGCCCCAGCATTTT	CASSSGLSNQPQHF
TRBV11-3	many	TRBJ1-5	TRBD1	TGTGCCAGCAGCTTAGACTGCCGGGACAGAGATAATCAGCCCCAGCATTTT	CASSLDCRDRDNQPQHF
TRBV5-6	NA	TRBJ2-5	NA	TGTGCCAGCAGCTTCAACAATCAAGAGACCCAGTACTTC	CASSFNNQETQYF
TRBV9	NA	TRBJ2-1	NA	TGTGCCAGCAGCGTAGGCCACCTTAGCGGAAGCTCCTACAATGAGCAGTTCTTC	CASSVGHLSGSSYNEQFF
TRBV19	NA	TRBJ1-5	NA	TGTGCCAGTAGTAAGGGCAGCAGGGAAAGAAGCAATCAGCCCCAGCATTTT	CASSKGSRERSNQPQHF
TRBV19	once	TRBJ1-5	TRBD1	TGTGCCAGTAGTGTCTTAACCGGACAGGGAAGGAATCAGCCCCAGCATTTT	CASSVLTGQGRNQPQHF
TRBV7-2	NA	TRBJ1-1	TRBD1	TGTGCCAGCAGCAGACCGGGACAGGGCACTGAAGCTTTCTTT	CASSRPGQGTEAFF
TRBV19	few	TRBJ1-5	TRBD1	TGTGCCAGTAGTACTCCGGGACAGGGCGTCCAGCCCCAGCATTTT	CASSTPGQGVQPQHF
TRBV21-1	NA	TRBJ2-2	NA	TGTGCCAGCAGCAAACTGAGGCGCGGGGAGCTGTTTTTT	CASSKLRRGELFF
TRBV18	NA	TRBJ2-1	NA	TGTGCCAGCTCCGGGTCGGATAACTCCTACAATGAGCAGTTCTTC	CASSGSDNSYNEQFF
TRBV5-6	NA	TRBJ2-7	TRBD1	TGTGCCAGCAGCGCGACAGGGTACGAGCAGTACTTC	CASSATGYEQYF
TRBV5-1	NA	TRBJ2-3	NA	TGCGCCAGCAGCTTGCCAGGGGCTAGCACAGATACGCAGTATTTT	CASSLPGASTDTQYF
TRBV5-1	NA	TRBJ2-2	NA	TGCGCCAGCAGCTTGACAGGGAACACCGGGGAGCTGTTTTTT	CASSLTGNTGELFF
TRBV7-2	once	TRBJ2-1	NA	TGTGCCAGCAGCTTGAGGGTCAATGAGCAGTTCTTC	CASSLRVNEQFF
TRBV4-1	NA	TRBJ1-1	NA	TGCGCCAGCAGCCAACGGACACTCGAACCCATGAACACTGAAGCTTTCTTT	CASSQRTLEPMNTEAFF
TRBV7-7	NA	TRBJ2-5	TRBD2	TGTGCCAGCAGCCCCGGACTAGCGGGAGGGAAAGAGACCCAGTACTTC	CASSPGLAGGKETQYF
TRBV7-2	NA	TRBJ1-2	TRBD1	TGTGCCAGCAGCTTAGCTTCAGGGGGGATCTCTAACTATGGCTACACCTTC	CASSLASGGISNYGYTF
TRBV7-2	NA	TRBJ2-4	TRBD2	TGTGCCAGCAGCTTAGCGCTAATGGGGTCTAGCGGGAGAGGAAACATTCAGTACTTC	CASSLALMGSSGRGNIQYF
TRBV5-1	NA	TRBJ2-3	TRBD2	TGCGCCAGCAGGATACGTAGCGGGAGGGGCACAGATACGCAGTATTTT	CASRIRSGRGTDTQYF
TRBV5-1	NA	TRBJ2-1	NA	TGCGCCAGCAGCTCGGGGGAATTATGGTACAATGAGCAGTTCTTC	CASSSGELWYNEQFF
TRBV5-4	NA	TRBJ2-7	NA	TGTGCCAGCAGCTTGGAATATTTAGCGGTGGGCGGCGAGCAGTACTTC	CASSLEYLAVGGEQYF
TRBV15	once	TRBJ2-6	NA	TGTGCCACCAGCAGAGATAGGCGGTCTGGGGCCAACGTCCTGACTTTC	CATSRDRRSGANVLTF
TRBV7-2	NA	TRBJ1-5	TRBD1	TGTGCCAGCAGCTCCCGGACAGGGGGACAGCCCCAGCATTTT	CASSSRTGGQPQHF
TRBV29-1	NA	TRBJ2-7	TRBD2	TGCAGCGTTGGGGCGGGGGGGTTTGACGACGAGCAGTACTTC	CSVGAGGFDDEQYF
TRBV6-6	medium-sized	TRBJ1-1	NA	TGTGCCAGCAGCGGGGTTGAAGCTTTCTTT	CASSGVEAFF
TRBV4-1	NA	TRBJ1-1	TRBD1	TGCGCCAGCAGCTCGGACAGGGGGAACACTGAAGCTTTCTTT	CASSSDRGNTEAFF
TRBV27	NA	TRBJ1-1	TRBD1	TGTGCCAGCAGTGTCGACAGGGTGAACACTGAAGCTTTCTTT	CASSVDRVNTEAFF
TRBV2	few	TRBJ2-1	NA	TGTGCCAGCCGTGCGAGAGCCTACAATGAGCAGTTCTTC	CASRARAYNEQFF
TRBV10-3	once	TRBJ1-5	TRBD1	TGTGCCATCAGTGACGGGACAGACCCCAATCAGCCCCAGCATTTT	CAISDGTDPNQPQHF
TRBV2	NA	TRBJ2-1	TRBD2	TGTGCCAGCAGACCCGGACTAGCGGGCCGAACCTACAATGAGCAGTTCTTC	CASRPGLAGRTYNEQFF
TRBV4-1	NA	TRBJ2-1	TRBD2	TGCGCCAGCAGCCAATTCGCGGCGGGGGGGCTCGCCTACAATGAGCAGTTCTTC	CASSQFAAGGLAYNEQFF
TRBV5-4	NA	TRBJ2-1	NA	TGTGCCAGCACCCGCGGGGGCAGCATCTCCTACAATGAGCAGTTCTTC	CASTRGGSISYNEQFF